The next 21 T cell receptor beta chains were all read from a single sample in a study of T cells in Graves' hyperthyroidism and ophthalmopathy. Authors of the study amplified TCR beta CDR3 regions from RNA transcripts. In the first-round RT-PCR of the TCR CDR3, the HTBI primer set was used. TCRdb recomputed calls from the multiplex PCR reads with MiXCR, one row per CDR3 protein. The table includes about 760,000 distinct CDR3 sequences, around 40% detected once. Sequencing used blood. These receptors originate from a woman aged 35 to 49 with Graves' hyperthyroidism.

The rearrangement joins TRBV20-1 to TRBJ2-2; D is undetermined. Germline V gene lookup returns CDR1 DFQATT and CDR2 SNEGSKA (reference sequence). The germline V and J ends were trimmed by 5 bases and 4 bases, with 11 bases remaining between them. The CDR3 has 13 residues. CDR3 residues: CSASVSSTGELFF. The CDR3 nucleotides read TGCAGTGCTTCGGTTTCGAGCACCGGGGAGCTGTTTTTT.

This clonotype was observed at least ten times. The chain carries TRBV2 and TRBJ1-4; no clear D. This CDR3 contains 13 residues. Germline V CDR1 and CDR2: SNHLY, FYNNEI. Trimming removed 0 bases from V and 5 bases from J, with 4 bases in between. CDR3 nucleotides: TGTGCCAGCAGTGAAGCGGGGAATGAAAAACTGTTTTTT. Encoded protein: CASSEAGNEKLFF. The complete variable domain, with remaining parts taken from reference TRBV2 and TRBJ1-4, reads EPEVTQTPSHQVTQMGQEVILRCVPISNHLYFYWYRQILGQKVEFLVSFYNNEISEKSEIFDDQFSVERPDGSNFTLKIRSTKLEDSAMYFCASSEAGNEKLFFGSGTQLSVL.

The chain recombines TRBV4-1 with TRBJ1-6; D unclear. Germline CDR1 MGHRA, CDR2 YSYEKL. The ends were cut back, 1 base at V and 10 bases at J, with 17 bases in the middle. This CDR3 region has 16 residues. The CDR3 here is CASSQVPAGKRSPLHF. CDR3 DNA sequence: TGCGCCAGCAGCCAAGTTCCGGCAGGAAAGAGGTCACCCCTCCACTTT.

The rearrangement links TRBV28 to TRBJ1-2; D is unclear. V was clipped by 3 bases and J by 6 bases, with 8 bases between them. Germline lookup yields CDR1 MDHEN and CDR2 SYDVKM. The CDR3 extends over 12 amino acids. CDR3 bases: TGTGCCAGCAGTTTTTTTACCCATGGCTACACCTTC. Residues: CASSFFTHGYTF.

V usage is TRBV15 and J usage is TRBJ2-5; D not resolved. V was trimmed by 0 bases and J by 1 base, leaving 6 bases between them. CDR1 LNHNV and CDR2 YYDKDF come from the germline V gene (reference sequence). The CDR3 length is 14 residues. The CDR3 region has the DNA TGTGCCACCAGCAGAGATGGGGTCCAAGAGACCCAGTACTTC. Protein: CATSRDGVQETQYF.

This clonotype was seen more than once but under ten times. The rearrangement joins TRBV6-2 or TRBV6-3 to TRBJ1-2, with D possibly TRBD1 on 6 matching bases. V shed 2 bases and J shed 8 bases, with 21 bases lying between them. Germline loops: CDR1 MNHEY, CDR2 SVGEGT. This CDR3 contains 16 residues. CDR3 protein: CASSYASWDKEVGYTF. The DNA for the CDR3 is TGTGCCAGCAGTTACGCCTCTTGGGACAAAGAGGTGGGCTACACCTTC.

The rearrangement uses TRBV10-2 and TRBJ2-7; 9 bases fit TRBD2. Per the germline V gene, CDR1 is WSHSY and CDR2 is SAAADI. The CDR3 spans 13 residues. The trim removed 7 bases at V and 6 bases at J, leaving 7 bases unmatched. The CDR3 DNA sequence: TGCGCCAGCAAAAGCGGGGGGTCTGCCGAGCAGTACTTC. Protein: CASKSGGSAEQYF.

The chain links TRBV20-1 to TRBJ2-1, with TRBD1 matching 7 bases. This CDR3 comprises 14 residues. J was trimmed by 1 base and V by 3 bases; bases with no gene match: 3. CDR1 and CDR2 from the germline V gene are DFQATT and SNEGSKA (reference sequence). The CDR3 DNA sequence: TGCAGTGCTAGGTTCAGGGGGTCCTACAATGAGCAGTTCTTC. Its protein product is CSARFRGSYNEQFF.

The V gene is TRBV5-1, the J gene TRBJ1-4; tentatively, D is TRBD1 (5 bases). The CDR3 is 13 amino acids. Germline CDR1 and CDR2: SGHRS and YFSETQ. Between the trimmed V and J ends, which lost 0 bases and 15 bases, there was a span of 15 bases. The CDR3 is CASSLEAGGRMFF. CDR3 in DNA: TGCGCCAGCAGCTTGGAAGCGGGGGGTCGGATGTTTTTT.

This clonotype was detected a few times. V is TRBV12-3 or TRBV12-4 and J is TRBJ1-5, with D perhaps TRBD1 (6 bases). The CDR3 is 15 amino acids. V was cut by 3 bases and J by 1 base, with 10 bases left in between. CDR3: CASSFAGDSNQPQHF. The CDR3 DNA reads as TGTGCCAGCAGTTTCGCAGGGGACAGCAATCAGCCCCAGCATTTT.

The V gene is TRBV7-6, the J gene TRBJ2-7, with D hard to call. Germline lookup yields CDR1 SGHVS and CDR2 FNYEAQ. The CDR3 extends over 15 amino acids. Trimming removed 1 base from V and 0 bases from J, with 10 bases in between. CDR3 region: CASSLDPDLSYEQYF. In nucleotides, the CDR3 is TGTGCCAGCAGCTTAGATCCGGACCTCTCCTACGAGCAGTACTTC.

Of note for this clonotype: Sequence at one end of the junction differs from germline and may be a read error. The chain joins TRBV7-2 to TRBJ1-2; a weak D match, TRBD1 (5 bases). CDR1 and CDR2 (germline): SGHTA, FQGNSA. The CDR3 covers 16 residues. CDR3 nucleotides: TGCGCCAGCAGCCAAGAGCTACTAAGGGGCAACTATGGCTACACCTTC. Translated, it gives CASSQELLRGNYGYTF.

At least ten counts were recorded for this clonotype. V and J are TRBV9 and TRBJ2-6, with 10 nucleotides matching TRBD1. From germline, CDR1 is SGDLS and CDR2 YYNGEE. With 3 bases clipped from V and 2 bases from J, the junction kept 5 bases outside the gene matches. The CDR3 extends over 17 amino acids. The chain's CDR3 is CASSGQTGGAGANVLTF. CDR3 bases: TGTGCCAGCAGCGGGCAGACAGGGGGCGCTGGGGCCAACGTCCTGACTTTC.

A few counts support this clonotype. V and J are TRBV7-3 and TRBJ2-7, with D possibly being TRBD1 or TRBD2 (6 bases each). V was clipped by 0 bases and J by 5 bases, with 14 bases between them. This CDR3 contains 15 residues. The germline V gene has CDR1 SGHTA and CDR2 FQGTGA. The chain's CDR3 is CASSLTGGLQDEQYF. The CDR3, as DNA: TGTGCCAGCAGCTTAACCGGGGGCCTCCAGGACGAGCAGTACTTC.

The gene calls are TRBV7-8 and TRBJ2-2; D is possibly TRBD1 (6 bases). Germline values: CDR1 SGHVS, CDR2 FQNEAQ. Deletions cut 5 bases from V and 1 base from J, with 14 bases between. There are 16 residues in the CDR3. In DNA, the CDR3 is TGTGCCAGCAGCCACAGGGATCTGGGGAACACCGGGGAGCTGTTTTTT. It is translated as CASSHRDLGNTGELFF.

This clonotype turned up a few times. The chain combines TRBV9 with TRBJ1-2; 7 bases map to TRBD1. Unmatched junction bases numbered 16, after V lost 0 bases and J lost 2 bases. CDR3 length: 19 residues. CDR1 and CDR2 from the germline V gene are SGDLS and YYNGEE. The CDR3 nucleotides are TGTGCCAGCAGCGTAGATCCAACGGGGTTGGACAGGAGAAACTATGGCTACACCTTC. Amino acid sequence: CASSVDPTGLDRRNYGYTF.

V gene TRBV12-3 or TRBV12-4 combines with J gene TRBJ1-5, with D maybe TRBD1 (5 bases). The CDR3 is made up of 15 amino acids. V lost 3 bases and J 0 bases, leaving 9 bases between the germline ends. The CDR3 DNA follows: TGTGCCAGCAGTTTTGGGACCAGTAGCAATCAGCCCCAGCATTTT. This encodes CASSFGTSSNQPQHF.

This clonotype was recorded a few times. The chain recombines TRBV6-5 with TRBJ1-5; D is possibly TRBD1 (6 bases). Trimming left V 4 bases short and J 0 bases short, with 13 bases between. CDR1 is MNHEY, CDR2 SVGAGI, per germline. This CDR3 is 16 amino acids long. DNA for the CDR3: TGTGCCAGCAGTTTGACAGGCCCGTATAGCAATCAGCCCCAGCATTTT. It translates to CASSLTGPYSNQPQHF.

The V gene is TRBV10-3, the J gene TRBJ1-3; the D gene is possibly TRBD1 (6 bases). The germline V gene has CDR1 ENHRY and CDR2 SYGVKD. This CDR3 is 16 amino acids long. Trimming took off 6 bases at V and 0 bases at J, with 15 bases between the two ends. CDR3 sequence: CAIRFRDTSSGNTIYF. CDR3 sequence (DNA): TGTGCCATCAGATTCCGGGACACCTCCTCTGGAAACACCATATATTTT.

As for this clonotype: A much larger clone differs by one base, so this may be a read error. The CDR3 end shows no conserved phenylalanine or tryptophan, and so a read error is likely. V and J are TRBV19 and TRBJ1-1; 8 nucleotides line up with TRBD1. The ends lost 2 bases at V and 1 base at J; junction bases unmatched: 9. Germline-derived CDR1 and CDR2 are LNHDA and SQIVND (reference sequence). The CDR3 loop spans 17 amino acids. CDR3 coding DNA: TGTGCCAGTAGTATAATAGGTCGAGACAGGGGGAACACTGAAGCTTTCCTT. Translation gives CASSIIGRDRGNTEAFL.

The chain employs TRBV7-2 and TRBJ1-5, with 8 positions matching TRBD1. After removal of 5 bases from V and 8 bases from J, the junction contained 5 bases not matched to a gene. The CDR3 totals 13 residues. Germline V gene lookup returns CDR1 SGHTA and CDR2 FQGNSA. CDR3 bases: TGTGCCAGCAGCCCGGACAGGGATGAGCCCCAGCATTTT. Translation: CASSPDRDEPQHF.